The 16 T cell receptor beta chains below all came from one sample that was sequenced in a study of molecular identifiers for immune sequencing clone quantification. TCRdb fed the PCR reads into MiXCR, producing one record per CDR3 protein. The sample includes around 100,000 distinct CDR3 sequences, 35% to 40% seen only once; the top ten take around 4.2%. Sequencing was done on a sample of naive CD8+ T cells from blood, with Jurkat cell RNA spiked in. As for subset: FACS-sorted CD8+CD4-CCR7+CD45RA+ naive T cells. The source of these receptors is a human donor in good health. Some libraries in this study had Jurkat cell RNA spiked in.

The sample holds a few counts of this clonotype. V and J are TRBV11-2 and TRBJ2-3; D possibly matches TRBD1 or TRBD2 (5 bases each). Germline V lookup: CDR1 SGHAT, CDR2 FQNNGV. Trimming cost V 1 base and J 4 bases, with 12 bases left between them. This CDR3 is built from 15 residues. CDR3 in amino acids: CASSLGWGSADTQYF. The CDR3 DNA is TGTGCCAGCAGCTTAGGATGGGGGAGCGCAGATACGCAGTATTTT.

The V call is TRBV6-2 or TRBV6-3, the J call TRBJ2-7; D is ambiguous. The germline gives CDR1 MNHEY, CDR2 SVGEGT. This CDR3 has 15 amino acids. V lost 6 bases, J lost 6 bases, and 21 bases lay in between. The CDR3 here is CASRRTPLGSTEQYF. Written as DNA, the CDR3 is TGTGCCAGCAGGAGGACCCCGCTTGGAAGTACCGAGCAGTACTTC.

This clonotype was recorded at least ten times. This rearrangement joins TRBV27 to TRBJ1-2; 9 positions agree with TRBD1. Losses at the gene ends were 1 base for V and 2 bases for J; bases not matched to a gene: 2. Germline lookup yields CDR1 MNHEY and CDR2 SMNVEV (reference sequence). CDR3 size: 15 residues. CDR3: CASSLLGTGNYGYTF. The CDR3 DNA is TGTGCCAGCAGTTTATTAGGGACAGGGAACTATGGCTACACCTTC.

This clonotype appeared a few times. A read error may account for a junction end that differs from germline. V gene TRBV4-3 combines with J gene TRBJ2-7; 12 bases match TRBD2. CDR1 is LGHNA, CDR2 YSLEER, per germline. The CDR3 runs to 15 residues. CDR3 DNA: TGTGCCAGCAGCCCCGGACTAGCGGGAAGTTACGAGCAGTACTTC. Its translation is CASSPGLAGSYEQYF.

In this sample, this clonotype turned up a few times. The CDR3 DNA follows: TGTGCCAGCGACCTGACCCCGAGACAGCCCCAGCATTTT. It encodes CASDLTPRQPQHF. The chain recombines TRBV6-4 with TRBJ1-5; D gene ambiguous. With 8 bases removed from V and 7 bases from J, the gap between germline ends came to 15 bases. Germline CDR1 reads MRHNA; CDR2 reads SNTAGT. The CDR3 spans 13 residues.

The chain carries TRBV5-3 and TRBJ2-1, with D possibly matching TRBD2 (5 bases). TRBV5-3 belongs to the ORF category, with a function that is uncertain. The V end was cut by 8 bases, the J end by 9 bases, with 15 bases between. The CDR3 runs 12 residues. The CDR3 here is CASRSTAGEQFF. In DNA form, the CDR3 reads TGTGCCAGCAGATCAACGGCGGGTGAGCAGTTCTTC.

On this clonotype itself: The junction differs from germline at one of its ends, possibly a read error. V gene TRBV6-1 combines with J gene TRBJ2-5, with D perhaps matching TRBD1 or TRBD2 (5 bases each). The CDR3 runs to 15 residues. Germline V lookup: CDR1 MNHNS, CDR2 SASEGT. The CDR3 loop is CASSDFGGPKEAQYF. The DNA for the CDR3 is TGTGCCAGCAGTGACTTTGGGGGACCTAAAGAGGCCCAGTACTTC.

Concerning this clonotype itself: Because the CDR3 is missing its conserved closing phenylalanine or tryptophan, this is likely a read error. The chain uses TRBV25-1 and TRBJ2-2, with D hard to call. CDR1 MGHDK and CDR2 SYGVNS come from the germline V gene. The CDR3 consists of 14 residues. The germline V and J ends were trimmed by 0 bases and 6 bases, with 8 bases remaining between them. CDR3 in DNA: TGTGCCAGCAGTGAATATGGCCAGGCCGGGGAGCTGTTTTAT. Its protein is CASSEYGQAGELFY.

The V call is TRBV3-1, the J call TRBJ2-1, with 12 bases aligning to TRBD2. This CDR3 is 14 amino acids long. CDR1 and CDR2 (germline): LGHDT, YNNKEL (reference sequence). V dropped 3 bases and J dropped 9; count of bases not matched to a gene: 3. The CDR3 spells CASSHLTSGGEQFF. In DNA, the CDR3 is TGTGCCAGCAGCCATCTGACTAGCGGGGGTGAGCAGTTCTTC.

Comments on this clonotype: Without the conserved terminal phenylalanine or tryptophan, this CDR3 likely stems from a read error. The V and J genes are TRBV18 and TRBJ2-7; D gene unclear. The CDR3 extends over 13 amino acids. The ends were cut back, 6 bases at V and 2 bases at J, with 11 bases in the middle. The germline V gene encodes CDR1 KGHSH and CDR2 LQKENI. Written as DNA, the CDR3 is TGTGCCAGCTCCAGCCGGGCCCCCTACGAGCAGTACCTC. Protein: CASSSRAPYEQYL.

This chain links TRBV2 with TRBJ1-5, with D hard to call. Looked up from germline, CDR1 is SNHLY and CDR2 is FYNNEI. Trimming left V 8 bases short and J 0 bases short, with 8 bases between. The CDR3 totals 13 residues. DNA of the CDR3: TGTGCCAGCTGGGTATTTAGCAATCAGCCCCAGCATTTT. Residues: CASWVFSNQPQHF. Based on the CDR3 plus reference TRBV2 and TRBJ1-5, the full variable domain is EPEVTQTPSHQVTQMGQEVILRCVPISNHLYFYWYRQILGQKVEFLVSFYNNEISEKSEIFDDQFSVERPDGSNFTLKIRSTKLEDSAMYFCASWVFSNQPQHFGDGTRLSIL.

This clonotype was seen ten or more times. The CDR3 nucleotides are TGTGCCAGCAGCGGATTCCAAGAGACCCAGTACTTC. It translates to CASSGFQETQYF. The gene calls are TRBV7-6 and TRBJ2-5, with D unclear. The CDR3 has 12 residues. Germline V gene data show CDR1 as SGHVS and CDR2 as FNYEAQ. V lost 5 bases and J lost 1, with 5 bases in between.

This clonotype was counted at least ten times. V gene TRBV12-3 or TRBV12-4 combines with J gene TRBJ1-5; no firm D call. The CDR3 is 12 residues long. The V and J ends lost 7 bases and 5 bases respectively, with 9 bases between them. This CDR3 is CASTLFDQPQHF. The CDR3 DNA is TGTGCCAGCACGCTCTTTGATCAGCCCCAGCATTTT.

Many counts were recorded for this clonotype. This chain connects TRBV7-2 to TRBJ2-1; a possible D gene is TRBD2 (5 bases). The germline V gene has CDR1 SGHTA and CDR2 FQGNSA. Trimming stripped 1 base from V and 16 bases from J, with 11 bases between. The CDR3 loop spans 11 amino acids. The CDR3 DNA reads TGTGCCAGCAGCTTAGGGACGGAGGAATTCTTC. Protein: CASSLGTEEFF. The full variable domain, its missing parts supplied by reference TRBV7-2 and TRBJ2-1, is GAGVSQSPSNKVTEKGKDVELRCDPISGHTALYWYRQSLGQGLEFLIYFQGNSAPDKSGLPSDRFSAERTGGSVSTLTIQRTQQEDSAVYLCASSLGTEEFFGPGTRLTVL.

Ten or more counts support this clonotype. J is TRBJ1-1 and V is TRBV28, with 7 bases matching TRBD1. Germline CDR1 reads MDHEN; CDR2 reads SYDVKM. The CDR3 has 14 amino acids. The ends lost 3 bases at V and 4 bases at J; junction bases unmatched: 5. The CDR3 sequence is CASSFRGGFTEAFF. The CDR3 nucleotides read TGTGCCAGCAGTTTTCGAGGGGGCTTCACTGAAGCTTTCTTT.

Points on this clonotype: This may arise from a read error, as a much more abundant clone is one base away. The chain employs TRBV28 and TRBJ2-6; TRBD1 aligns across 7 bases. Germline V CDR1 and CDR2: MDHEN, SYDVKM. The CDR3 runs to 16 residues. The DNA for the CDR3 is TGTGCCAGCAGAACAGGGGCCCCTCTTCGGGCCAACGTCCGGACTTTC. This translates into CASRTGAPLRANVRTF.